Listed here are 22 T cell receptor beta chains from one sample, sequenced in a study of OX40 agonist ivuxolimab in advanced cancers. The protocol was immunoSEQ multiplex PCR, while the TCRdb copy is restricted to in-frame clones and leaves out a portion. The table lists some 100,000 clones, around nine tenths of them singletons. Sequenced here: CD4+ or CD8+ T cells sorted from blood, sampled in a trial of the OX40 agonist ivuxolimab. The receptors originated from an adult with an advanced solid tumor such as melanoma, head and neck, liver or kidney cancer.

V and J are TRBV7-9 and TRBJ1-3; 9 bases match TRBD1. J lost 6 bases, V lost 5 bases, and 11 bases had no gene match. The CDR3 covers 16 residues. CDR1 is SEHNR and CDR2 is FQNEAQ in the germline V gene (reference sequence). The CDR3 DNA reads TGTGCCAGCAGCCAGGGACAGGGTCCATGGTCAAACACCATATATTTT. Residues: CASSQGQGPWSNTIYF.

The CDR3 nucleotides read TGTGCCAGCAGTGAATACGGGTACGATACGCAGTATTTT. It codes for CASSEYGYDTQYF. This rearrangement joins TRBV25-1 to TRBJ2-3; D not certain. CDR1 is MGHDK and CDR2 is SYGVNS in the germline V gene. The CDR3 consists of 13 residues. V lost 0 bases, J lost 6 bases, and 7 bases lay in between.

The gene calls are TRBV29-1 and TRBJ2-3; 9 bases agree with TRBD1. With 0 bases clipped from V and 3 bases from J, the junction kept 7 bases outside the gene matches. Per the germline V gene, CDR1 is SQVTM and CDR2 is ANQGSEA. The CDR3 runs 16 residues. The CDR3 nucleotides are TGCAGCGTTGAAGAGGGACAGGGATTAAGAACAGATACGCAGTATTTT. Residues: CSVEEGQGLRTDTQYF.

This chain joins TRBV7-6 and TRBJ2-6, with 7 bases aligning to TRBD2. Unmatched junction bases numbered 1, after V lost 0 bases and J lost 2 bases. This CDR3 spans 16 amino acids. The germline V gene has CDR1 SGHVS and CDR2 FNYEAQ. The chain's CDR3 is CASSLAGGTGANVLTF. The CDR3 nucleotides are TGTGCCAGCAGCTTAGCGGGAGGGACTGGGGCCAACGTCCTGACTTTC.

In DNA, the CDR3 is TGTGCCAGCTCACCAAGGATGGACACCATATATTTT. It yields the protein CASSPRMDTIYF. V gene TRBV18 combines with J gene TRBJ1-3; D gene ambiguous. This CDR3 comprises 12 residues. Trimming shortened V by 2 bases and J by 8 bases, and 7 bases separated the two germline ends. The germline CDR1 and CDR2 sequences are KGHSH and LQKENI.

The V gene is TRBV5-1, the J gene TRBJ1-4; D gene unclear. V was trimmed by 3 bases and J by 2 bases, leaving 11 bases between them. Germline V gene data show CDR1 as SGHRS and CDR2 as YFSETQ. The CDR3 loop spans 15 amino acids. The CDR3 loop is CASSSEAGTNEKLFF. The CDR3 DNA reads as TGCGCCAGCAGCTCCGAGGCCGGGACTAATGAAAAACTGTTTTTT.

CDR3: CASGDRGRGNYGYTF. In DNA, the CDR3 is TGTGCCAGCGGGGACAGGGGAAGGGGAAACTATGGCTACACCTTC. The rearrangement links TRBV19 to TRBJ1-2; 10 positions match TRBD1. The germline V gene has CDR1 LNHDA and CDR2 SQIVND (reference sequence). CDR3 length: 15 residues. V lost 9 bases, J lost 2 bases, and 9 bases stayed unmatched.

The V and J genes are TRBV4-3 and TRBJ2-7; D is unclear. This CDR3 contains 15 residues. Germline V gene data show CDR1 as LGHNA and CDR2 as YSLEER. V was pared by 0 bases and J by 2 bases, with 11 bases between. CDR3 DNA: TGCGCCAGCAGCCAAGAGGTAGATACCCCCTACGAGCAGTACTTC. It codes for CASSQEVDTPYEQYF.

The chain recombines TRBV18 with TRBJ2-7; D may be TRBD2 (5 bases). Trimming cost V 2 bases and J 6 bases, with 5 bases left between them. In germline, CDR1 is KGHSH, CDR2 LQKENI. This CDR3 contains 11 residues. CDR3 sequence (DNA): TGTGCCAGCTCACCAGGGAGCGAGCAGTACTTC. This translates into CASSPGSEQYF.

The chain has TRBV11-3 and TRBJ1-1, with no clear D. CDR1 SGHNT and CDR2 YENEEA come from the germline V gene. CDR3 length equals 13 residues. The V and J ends lost 2 bases and 0 bases respectively, with 4 bases between them. CDR3: CASSLTLNTEAFF. In nucleotides, the CDR3 is TGTGCCAGCAGCTTAACGTTGAACACTGAAGCTTTCTTT.

This rearrangement joins TRBV7-2 to TRBJ2-5; 9 positions match TRBD2. The DNA end is more similar to TRBJ2-7, so the J call may be wrong. CDR3 length: 14 amino acids. The germline V gene has CDR1 SGHTA and CDR2 FQGNSA. CDR3 sequence: CASSPSGTTGEQYF. The CDR3 bases are TGTGCCAGCAGCCCTAGCGGGACTACTGGCGAGCAGTACTTC.

The rearrangement uses TRBV11-3 and TRBJ2-6, with no clear D. The CDR3 has 15 residues. Trimming took 1 base from V and 2 from J, leaving 6 bases between them. Germline V gives CDR1 SGHNT, CDR2 YENEEA. CDR3 protein: CASSLGQAGANVLTF. The DNA of the CDR3 is TGTGCCAGCAGCTTAGGGCAGGCTGGGGCCAACGTCCTGACTTTC.

The V gene is TRBV29-1, the J gene TRBJ2-3; D gene uncertain. The CDR3 is 12 residues long. With 4 bases removed from V and 2 bases from J, the gap between germline ends came to 7 bases. Germline V gene data show CDR1 as SQVTM and CDR2 as ANQGSEA. The CDR3 protein is CSVAPSTDTQYF. In nucleotides, the CDR3 is TGCAGCGTTGCCCCGTCCACAGATACGCAGTATTTT.

The rearrangement links TRBV28 to TRBJ2-1; TRBD1 is a possible D gene (6 bases). The CDR3 totals 16 residues. V was pared by 3 bases and J by 9 bases, with 21 bases between. Germline assignment: CDR1 MDHEN and CDR2 SYDVKM. CDR3 coding DNA: TGTGCCAGCAGTTTGGGGGCAGGGGCGAATAATCGTGAGCAGTTCTTC. This sequence encodes CASSLGAGANNREQFF.

This sequence joins TRBV5-4 and TRBJ2-3; a possible D gene is TRBD2 (6 bases). Germline CDR1 reads SGHNT; CDR2 reads YYREEE (reference sequence). The CDR3 consists of 16 residues. V was trimmed by 2 bases and J by 5 bases, leaving 18 bases between them. CDR3 in amino acids: CASSLSGARAIDTQYF. CDR3 sequence (DNA): TGTGCCAGCAGCTTATCGGGAGCTCGAGCGATAGATACGCAGTATTTT.

Of note for this clone: Mismatch with germline at one junction end may stem from a read error. The chain couples TRBV5-8 to TRBJ2-3, with 9 bases that match TRBD1. Germline V gene lookup returns CDR1 SGHTS and CDR2 YDEGEE. The length of the CDR3 is 11 residues. This CDR3 reads CASSTLGQGNF. As DNA, the CDR3 is TGTGCCAGCAGCACCTTGGGACAGGGAAATTTT.

This clone occurred once. This sequence joins TRBV11-3 and TRBJ2-7, with D perhaps TRBD1 or TRBD2 (5 bases each). The CDR3 extends over 14 amino acids. Germline CDR1 SGHNT, CDR2 YENEEA. Trimming removed 5 bases from V and 6 bases from J, with 17 bases in between. The CDR3 protein is CASSPGTVDGEQYF. CDR3 nucleotides: TGTGCCAGCAGCCCCGGGACGGTAGATGGCGAGCAGTACTTC.

This rearrangement joins TRBV6-4 to TRBJ1-2; D not certain. The CDR3 has 15 amino acids. Germline V gives CDR1 MRHNA, CDR2 SNTAGT. The V end lost 1 base, the J end lost 2 bases, and 11 bases lay between the germline ends. CDR3 in amino acids: CASSDYPGYNYGYTF. The CDR3 DNA sequence: TGTGCCAGCAGTGACTATCCGGGTTACAACTATGGCTACACCTTC.

This clone was seen only once. This chain uses TRBV29-1 with TRBJ1-6; the match to TRBD1 covers 9 bases. The ends lost 5 bases at V and 14 bases at J; junction bases unmatched: 16. The CDR3 is 15 amino acids. Germline CDR1 reads SQVTM; CDR2 reads ANQGSEA. For the CDR3, the DNA is TGCAGCGTTAGGACAGGGGCTGGGGACATTACGGCCCTCCACTTT. Translating it yields CSVRTGAGDITALHF.

The chain carries TRBV4-3 and TRBJ2-5; TRBD2 matches 10 bases. CDR3 length: 16 amino acids. The J segment lost 5 bases and the V segment lost 0 bases, leaving 6 bases of the junction unmatched. Germline CDR1 is LGHNA and CDR2 is YSLEER. The CDR3 protein is CASSQDTSGARETQYF. CDR3 DNA: TGCGCCAGCAGCCAAGATACTAGCGGGGCGCGGGAGACCCAGTACTTC.

The V gene is TRBV5-8, the J gene TRBJ1-1; D is undetermined. CDR3 length: 13 residues. CDR1 and CDR2 from the germline V gene are SGHTS and YDEGEE. V gave up 2 bases and J gave up 1 base, with 6 bases separating them. In nucleotides, the CDR3 is TGTGCCAGCAGCTTAAGAGGGAACACTGAAGCTTTCTTT. Amino acid sequence: CASSLRGNTEAFF.

The rearrangement uses TRBV7-8 and TRBJ2-4; D is perhaps TRBD1 or TRBD2 (6 bases each). This CDR3 comprises 14 residues. Germline-derived CDR1 and CDR2 are SGHVS and FQNEAQ. V was pared by 5 bases and J by 1 base, with 9 bases between. The CDR3 spells CASSLGGAKNIQYF. The DNA for the CDR3 is TGTGCCAGCAGCCTAGGGGGGGCCAAAAACATTCAGTACTTC.